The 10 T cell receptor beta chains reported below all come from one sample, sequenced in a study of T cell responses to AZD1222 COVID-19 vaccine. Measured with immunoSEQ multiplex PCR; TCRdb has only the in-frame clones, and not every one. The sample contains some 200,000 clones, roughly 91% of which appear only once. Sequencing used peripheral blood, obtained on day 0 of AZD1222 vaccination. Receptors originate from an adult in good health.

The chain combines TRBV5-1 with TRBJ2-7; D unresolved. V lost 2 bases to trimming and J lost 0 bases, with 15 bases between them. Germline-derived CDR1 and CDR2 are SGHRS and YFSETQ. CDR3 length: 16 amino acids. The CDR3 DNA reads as TGCGCCAGCAGCTTAGGCGCGGACCCGAGCTCCTACGAGCAGTACTTC. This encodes CASSLGADPSSYEQYF. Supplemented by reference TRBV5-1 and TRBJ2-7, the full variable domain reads KAGVTQTPRYLIKTRGQQVTLSCSPISGHRSVSWYQQTPGQGLQFLFEYFSETQRNKGNFPGRFSGRQFSNSRSEMNVSTLELGDSALYLCASSLGADPSSYEQYFGPGTRLTVT.

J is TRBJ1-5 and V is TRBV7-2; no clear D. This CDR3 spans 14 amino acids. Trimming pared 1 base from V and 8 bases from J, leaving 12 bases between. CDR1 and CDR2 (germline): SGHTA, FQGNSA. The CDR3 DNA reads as TGTGCCAGCAGCTTAGGGATGGCGGGTGAGCCCCAGCATTTT. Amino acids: CASSLGMAGEPQHF.

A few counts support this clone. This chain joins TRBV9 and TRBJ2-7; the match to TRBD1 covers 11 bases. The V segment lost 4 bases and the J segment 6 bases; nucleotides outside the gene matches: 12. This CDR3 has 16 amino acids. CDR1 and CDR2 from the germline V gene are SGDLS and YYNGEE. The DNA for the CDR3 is TGTGCCAGCAGCCCAGACAAGAGGACAGGGGGCTTCGAGCAGTACTTC. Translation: CASSPDKRTGGFEQYF.

The CDR3 loop reads CASGLGQGWFQPQHF. The DNA of the CDR3 is TGTGCCAGCGGTCTAGGCCAGGGTTGGTTTCAGCCCCAGCATTTT. This chain joins TRBV6-5 and TRBJ1-5, with D possibly TRBD1 on 5 matching bases. The V end was cut by 8 bases, the J end by 6 bases, with 20 bases between. The length of the CDR3 is 15 residues. Per germline, CDR1 MNHEY and CDR2 SVGAGI.

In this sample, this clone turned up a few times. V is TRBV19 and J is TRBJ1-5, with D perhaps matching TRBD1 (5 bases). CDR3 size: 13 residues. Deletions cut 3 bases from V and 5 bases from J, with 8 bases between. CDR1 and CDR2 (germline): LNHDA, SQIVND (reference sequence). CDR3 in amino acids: CASSMGRDQPQHF. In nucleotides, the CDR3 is TGTGCCAGTAGTATGGGCAGGGATCAGCCCCAGCATTTT.

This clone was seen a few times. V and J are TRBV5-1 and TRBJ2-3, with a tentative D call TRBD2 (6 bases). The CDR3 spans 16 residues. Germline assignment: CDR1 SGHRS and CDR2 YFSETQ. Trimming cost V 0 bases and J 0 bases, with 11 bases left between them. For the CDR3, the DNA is TGCGCCAGCAGCTTGGCAGGGCTAGCGAGCACAGATACGCAGTATTTT. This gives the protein CASSLAGLASTDTQYF.

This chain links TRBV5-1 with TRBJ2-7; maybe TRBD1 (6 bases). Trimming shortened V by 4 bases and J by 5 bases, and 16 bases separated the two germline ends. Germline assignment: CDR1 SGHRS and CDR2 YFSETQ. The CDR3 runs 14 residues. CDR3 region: CASSPEQGLDEQYF. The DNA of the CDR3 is TGCGCCAGCAGCCCAGAGCAGGGGTTGGACGAGCAGTACTTC. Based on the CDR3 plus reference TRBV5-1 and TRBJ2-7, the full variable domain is KAGVTQTPRYLIKTRGQQVTLSCSPISGHRSVSWYQQTPGQGLQFLFEYFSETQRNKGNFPGRFSGRQFSNSRSEMNVSTLELGDSALYLCASSPEQGLDEQYFGPGTRLTVT.

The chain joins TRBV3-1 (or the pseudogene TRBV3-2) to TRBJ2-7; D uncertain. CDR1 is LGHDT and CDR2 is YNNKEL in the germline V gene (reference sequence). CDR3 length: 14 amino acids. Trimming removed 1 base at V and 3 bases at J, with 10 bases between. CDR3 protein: CASSQGLTDYEQYF. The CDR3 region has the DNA TGTGCCAGCAGCCAAGGGTTGACGGACTACGAGCAGTACTTC.

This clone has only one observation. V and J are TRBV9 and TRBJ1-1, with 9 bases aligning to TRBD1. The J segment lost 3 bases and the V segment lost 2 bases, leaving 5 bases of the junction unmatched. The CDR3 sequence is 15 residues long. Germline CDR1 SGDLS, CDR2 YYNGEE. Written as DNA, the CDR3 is TGTGCCAGCAGCGTCTCGTGGGACAGGGACACTGAAGCTTTCTTT. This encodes CASSVSWDRDTEAFF.

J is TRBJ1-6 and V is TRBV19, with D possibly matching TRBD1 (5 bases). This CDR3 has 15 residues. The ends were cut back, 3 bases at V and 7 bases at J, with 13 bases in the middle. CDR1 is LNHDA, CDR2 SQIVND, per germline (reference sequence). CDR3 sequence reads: CASSIGGARNSPLHF. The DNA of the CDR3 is TGTGCCAGTAGTATCGGAGGGGCCCGGAATTCACCCCTCCACTTT.